One TCR beta chain is described in this entry. The target antigen is unknown. The ends lost 5 bases at V and 4 bases at J; junction bases unmatched: 6. This CDR3 spans 17 amino acids. Germline-derived CDR1 and CDR2 are SGHTA and FQGNSA. The sample is drawn from a study of T cells in localized non-small cell lung cancer. Sequenced by immunoSEQ multiplex PCR; TCRdb stores in-frame clones only, minus some. The sample lists roughly 40,000 clones; around 86% were seen once. Study-wide findings and caveats: Elevated circulating T cell density in blood was associated with longer overall survival. Heterogeneity stays possible, as sequencing covered only one tumor region. Uninvolved adjacent lung had higher T cell clonality than tumor and all other tissues.

This sequence was found in a male donor at least 60 years old with stage II lung adenocarcinoma. The chain recombines TRBV7-2 with TRBJ2-3, with 16 bases fitting TRBD2. Sequenced here: peripheral blood mononuclear cells, sampled before any cancer treatment. The CDR3 spells CASSPPGLAGGADTQYF. CDR3 nucleotides: TGTGCCAGCAGCCCGCCGGGACTAGCGGGAGGGGCAGATACGCAGTATTTT.